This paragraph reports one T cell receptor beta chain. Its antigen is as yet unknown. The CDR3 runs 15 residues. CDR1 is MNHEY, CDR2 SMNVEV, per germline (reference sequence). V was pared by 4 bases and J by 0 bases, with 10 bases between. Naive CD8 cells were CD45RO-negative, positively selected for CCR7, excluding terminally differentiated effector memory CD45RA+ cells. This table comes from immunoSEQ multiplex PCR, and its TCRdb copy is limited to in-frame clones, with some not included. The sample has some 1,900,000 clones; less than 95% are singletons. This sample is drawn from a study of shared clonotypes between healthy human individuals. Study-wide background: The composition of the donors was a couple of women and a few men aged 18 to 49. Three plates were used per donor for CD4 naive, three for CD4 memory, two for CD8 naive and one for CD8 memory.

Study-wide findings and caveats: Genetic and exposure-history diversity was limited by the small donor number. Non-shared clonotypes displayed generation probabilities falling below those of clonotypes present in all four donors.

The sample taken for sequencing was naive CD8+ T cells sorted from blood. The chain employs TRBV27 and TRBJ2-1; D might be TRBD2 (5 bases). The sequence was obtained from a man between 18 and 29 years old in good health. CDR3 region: CASSSGLSSYNEQFF. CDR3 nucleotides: TGTGCCAGCAGTTCTGGACTCTCCTCCTACAATGAGCAGTTCTTC.